Below, 21 T cell receptor beta chains from the same sample are listed, as sequenced in a study of shared clonotypes between healthy human individuals. Sequenced by immunoSEQ multiplex PCR; TCRdb stores in-frame clones only, minus some. The sample holds 2 million to 2.5 million clones, 80% to 95% seen once. The sample taken for sequencing was naive CD4+ T cells from PBMCs. Subset in this sample: CD45RA+ positively selected. These receptors all stem from a man younger than 35 in good health. Some clones in this sample may be carry-over from other donors' samples.

Of note for this clone: In the same sample, other DNA sequences code for this CDR3. The chain recombines TRBV7-2 with TRBJ2-6; D is perhaps TRBD1 or TRBD2 (5 bases each). V was pared by 5 bases and J by 2 bases, with 13 bases between. The CDR3 runs to 16 residues. CDR1 is SGHTA and CDR2 is FQGNSA in the germline V gene. Here the CDR3 DNA reads TGTGCCAGCAGCCTGACAAGGGACGCTGGGGCCAACGTCCTGACTTTC. Its translation is CASSLTRDAGANVLTF.

V and J are TRBV2 and TRBJ1-5; tentative D call: TRBD1 (5 bases). Between the trimmed V and J ends, which lost 8 bases and 9 bases, there was a span of 14 bases. The germline gives CDR1 SNHLY, CDR2 FYNNEI. The CDR3 is 12 residues long. The CDR3 protein is CASLFDGGPQHF. In DNA, the CDR3 is TGTGCCAGCTTGTTCGATGGGGGGCCCCAGCATTTT.

This rearrangement joins TRBV19 to TRBJ1-5, with D tentatively TRBD1 (6 bases). The germline CDR1 and CDR2 sequences are LNHDA and SQIVND (reference sequence). Trimming shortened V by 3 bases and J by 7 bases, and 16 bases separated the two germline ends. The CDR3 length is 15 residues. In DNA, the CDR3 is TGTGCCAGTAGTATCCGTCAGGGGCCGGGACAGCCCCAGCATTTT. It specifies CASSIRQGPGQPQHF.

V gene TRBV6-4 combines with J gene TRBJ1-4; the D gene is possibly TRBD1 (5 bases). V lost 8 bases and J lost 7, with 14 bases in between. Germline V CDR1 and CDR2: MRHNA, SNTAGT. CDR3 size: 13 residues. This CDR3 is CASSRDRGEKLFF. CDR3 coding DNA: TGTGCCAGCTCCAGGGATAGGGGTGAAAAACTGTTTTTT.

V is TRBV10-1 and J is TRBJ2-7; the D gene could be TRBD1 or TRBD2 (5 bases each). The CDR3 has 15 amino acids. The ends were cut back, 5 bases at V and 4 bases at J, with 18 bases in the middle. Germline V gene data show CDR1 as WNHNN and CDR2 as SYGVQD (reference sequence). This CDR3 is CASSRGQGIWYEQYF. The CDR3 DNA follows: TGCGCCAGCAGTAGAGGGCAGGGAATTTGGTACGAGCAGTACTTC.

The J gene is TRBJ2-4, the V gene TRBV2; no clear D gene. The CDR3 sequence is 10 residues long. V was trimmed by 6 bases and J by 7 bases, leaving 4 bases between them. Germline V CDR1 and CDR2: SNHLY, FYNNEI. The CDR3 coding sequence is TGTGCCAGCAGACAGAACATTCAGTACTTC. Its protein is CASRQNIQYF.

The chain employs TRBV7-3 and TRBJ2-2, with D possibly matching TRBD2 (6 bases). The germline V gene has CDR1 SGHTA and CDR2 FQGTGA. Trimming took 4 bases from V and 0 from J, leaving 18 bases between them. The CDR3 extends over 18 amino acids. CDR3 in amino acids: CASSSPPWGRTNTGELFF. The CDR3 nucleotides are TGTGCCAGCAGCTCCCCCCCCTGGGGGAGGACGAACACCGGGGAGCTGTTTTTT.

In the case of this clone: Other DNA sequences in the same sample also yield this CDR3. The rearrangement links TRBV27 to TRBJ2-5; no clear D. The CDR3 extends over 13 amino acids. CDR1 and CDR2 (germline): MNHEY, SMNVEV (reference sequence). V lost 3 bases and J lost 2, with 7 bases in between. In DNA form, the CDR3 reads TGTGCCAGCAGTTTTAGCAGGCAAGAGACCCAGTACTTC. This translates into CASSFSRQETQYF.

The CDR3 region is CASSVRDRFTDTQYF. The CDR3 DNA follows: TGTGCCAGCAGCGTCCGGGACAGGTTCACAGATACGCAGTATTTT. V and J are TRBV11-1 and TRBJ2-3; TRBD1 aligns across 8 bases. V shed 5 bases and J 2 bases; nucleotides not matched to a gene: 6. The V gene's germline CDR1 is SGHAT and CDR2 FQDESV (reference sequence). This CDR3 spans 15 amino acids.

The sample holds one count of this clone. This rearrangement joins TRBV2 to TRBJ2-5, with D perhaps assigned TRBD1 or TRBD2 (5 bases each). With the DNA end fitting TRBJ2-7 better, the J assignment may be wrong. Germline loops: CDR1 SNHLY, CDR2 FYNNEI. The CDR3 runs 12 residues. Written as DNA, the CDR3 is TGTGCCAGCAGGGGCAGAGGGGACGAGCAGTACTTC. Residues: CASRGRGDEQYF.

Of note for this clone: This same CDR3 is encoded by further DNA sequences in the sample. The rearrangement joins TRBV5-1 to TRBJ2-7; no reliable D call. Trimming took off 1 base at V and 4 bases at J, with 6 bases between the two ends. Germline assignment: CDR1 SGHRS and CDR2 YFSETQ. CDR3 size: 12 residues. Here the CDR3 DNA reads TGCGCCAGCAGCTTGACCACATACGAGCAGTACTTC. Translating it yields CASSLTTYEQYF. The whole variable domain, filled in from reference TRBV5-1 and TRBJ2-7, reads KAGVTQTPRYLIKTRGQQVTLSCSPISGHRSVSWYQQTPGQGLQFLFEYFSETQRNKGNFPGRFSGRQFSNSRSEMNVSTLELGDSALYLCASSLTTYEQYFGPGTRLTVT.

V usage is TRBV7-3 and J usage is TRBJ2-2; D uncertain. Per germline, CDR1 SGHTA and CDR2 FQGTGA. The CDR3 consists of 13 residues. The germline V and J ends were trimmed by 5 bases and 6 bases, with 10 bases remaining between them. CDR3 coding DNA: TGTGCCAGCAGCAGAGCTAAGGCCGGGGAGCTGTTTTTT. Protein: CASSRAKAGELFF.

The chain carries TRBV7-2 and TRBJ2-2; tentatively, D is TRBD2 (6 bases). CDR3 length: 19 amino acids. Germline CDR1 and CDR2: SGHTA and FQGNSA. V dropped 2 bases and J dropped 3 bases, with 22 bases sitting between them. CDR3 in amino acids: CASSLRWRGTGEDTGELFF. The CDR3, as DNA: TGTGCCAGCAGCTTAAGGTGGCGCGGGACGGGAGAGGACACCGGGGAGCTGTTTTTT.

V is TRBV15 and J is TRBJ2-3, with TRBD2 matching 9 bases. The length of the CDR3 is 16 residues. Germline V gene lookup returns CDR1 LNHNV and CDR2 YYDKDF (reference sequence). The trim removed 2 bases at V and 2 bases at J, leaving 5 bases unmatched. CDR3 nucleotides: TGTGCCACCAGCAGAAAGCTAGCGGGGTACACAGATACGCAGTATTTT. Its protein is CATSRKLAGYTDTQYF.

The chain uses TRBV19 and TRBJ1-5; no firm D call. The CDR3 sequence is 15 residues long. Looked up from germline, CDR1 is LNHDA and CDR2 is SQIVND (reference sequence). Trimming took 3 bases from V and 0 from J, leaving 9 bases between them. Here the CDR3 DNA reads TGTGCCAGTAGTATGCCCGGGGATAGCAATCAGCCCCAGCATTTT. Its protein product is CASSMPGDSNQPQHF.

Concerning this clone itself: Other DNA sequences in the sample encode the same CDR3. This rearrangement joins TRBV7-8 to TRBJ1-1; D is unclear. Germline V gives CDR1 SGHVS, CDR2 FQNEAQ. The CDR3 contains 12 residues. The germline V and J ends were trimmed by 3 bases and 5 bases, with 7 bases remaining between them. The CDR3 protein is CASSFARTEAFF. The DNA of the CDR3 is TGTGCCAGCAGCTTTGCAAGGACTGAAGCTTTCTTT. The full variable domain, its missing parts supplied by reference TRBV7-8 and TRBJ1-1, is GAGVSQSPRYKVAKRGQDVALRCDPISGHVSLFWYQQALGQGPEFLTYFQNEAQLDKSGLPSDRFFAERPEGSVSTLKIQRTQQEDSAVYLCASSFARTEAFFGQGTRLTVV.

This clone was found once. The rearrangement joins TRBV7-3 to TRBJ1-1, with D perhaps TRBD1 (5 bases). Germline loops: CDR1 SGHTA, CDR2 FQGTGA. Trimming pared 1 base from V and 5 bases from J, leaving 14 bases between. The CDR3 extends over 15 amino acids. CDR3 sequence: CASSLIGAGRTEAFF. The CDR3 nucleotides read TGTGCCAGCAGCTTAATAGGGGCGGGTCGGACTGAAGCTTTCTTT.

This chain uses TRBV27 with TRBJ2-3; D gene unclear. The CDR3 spans 16 residues. Germline CDR1 is MNHEY and CDR2 is SMNVEV (reference sequence). V lost 8 bases and J 3 bases, leaving 21 bases between the germline ends. CDR3 protein: CASRLSRPGLTDTQYF. CDR3 nucleotides: TGTGCCAGCCGCCTCTCCAGGCCGGGCTTGACAGATACGCAGTATTTT.

J is TRBJ1-1 and V is TRBV5-1; D gene ambiguous. This CDR3 region has 14 residues. Trimming left V 5 bases short and J 3 bases short, with 14 bases between. Germline V gives CDR1 SGHRS, CDR2 YFSETQ. CDR3 region: CASRPGGADTEAFF. The CDR3 nucleotides are TGCGCCAGCAGACCAGGCGGTGCGGACACTGAAGCTTTCTTT.

Concerning this clone: The sample holds other DNA sequences that translate to the same CDR3. J is TRBJ2-7 and V is TRBV6-1; 8 bases line up with TRBD1. This CDR3 comprises 14 residues. In germline, CDR1 is MNHNS, CDR2 SASEGT. Trimming removed 0 bases from V and 4 bases from J; junction bases left unmatched: 2. The CDR3 DNA is TGTGCCAGCAGTGAAGCCGGACAGGGATACGAGCAGTACTTC. Translated: CASSEAGQGYEQYF.

V and J are TRBV7-9 and TRBJ2-7; TRBD2 matches at 8 bases. CDR1 SEHNR and CDR2 FQNEAQ come from the germline V gene (reference sequence). Unmatched junction bases numbered 5, after V lost 4 bases and J lost 3 bases. The CDR3 is made up of 14 amino acids. DNA for the CDR3: TGTGCCAGCAGCTCGGGACTAGATCTCTACGAGCAGTACTTC. Encoded protein: CASSSGLDLYEQYF.